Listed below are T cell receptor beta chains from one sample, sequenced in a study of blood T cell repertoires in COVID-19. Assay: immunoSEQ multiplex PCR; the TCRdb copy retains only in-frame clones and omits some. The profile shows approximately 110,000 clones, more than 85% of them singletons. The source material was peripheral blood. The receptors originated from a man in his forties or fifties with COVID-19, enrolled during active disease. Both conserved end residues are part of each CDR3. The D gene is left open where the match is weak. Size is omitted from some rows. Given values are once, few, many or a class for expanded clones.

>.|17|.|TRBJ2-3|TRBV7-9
TGTGCCAGCAGCCGCGCCCTTAGCGGTACTAGCACAGATACGCAGTATTTT
CASSRALSGTSTDTQYF
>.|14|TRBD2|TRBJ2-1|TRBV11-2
TGTGCCAGCAGCTCGGGAGCGGGGTACAATGAGCAGTTCTTC
CASSSGAGYNEQFF
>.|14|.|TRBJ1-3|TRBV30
TGTGCCGGTACTTTGATATTCTCTGGAAACACCATATATTTT
CAGTLIFSGNTIYF
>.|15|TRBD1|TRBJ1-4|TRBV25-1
TGTGCCAGCAGTGGGACAGGGGGCCTGGGTGAAAAACTGTTTTTT
CASSGTGGLGEKLFF
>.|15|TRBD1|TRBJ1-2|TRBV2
TGTGCCAGCAGTGACCCAGGGACAGGACACTATGGCTACACCTTC
CASSDPGTGHYGYTF
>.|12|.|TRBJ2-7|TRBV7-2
TGTGCCAGCAGCTCCCCGAACGGAGGGCAGTACTTC
CASSSPNGGQYF
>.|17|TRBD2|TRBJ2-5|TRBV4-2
TGTGCCAGCAGCCCGTACGACGGACTAGCGGTAGGAGAGACCCAGTACTTC
CASSPYDGLAVGETQYF
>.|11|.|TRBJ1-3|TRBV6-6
TGTGCCAGCACTTCTGGAAACACCATATATTTT
CASTSGNTIYF
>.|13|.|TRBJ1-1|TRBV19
TGTGCCAGTAGTACTCAGGCGGGAACTGAAGCTTTCTTT
CASSTQAGTEAFF
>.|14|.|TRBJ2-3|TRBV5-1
TGCGCCAGCAGCGTACAGGGTAGGGCAGATACGCAGTATTTT
CASSVQGRADTQYF
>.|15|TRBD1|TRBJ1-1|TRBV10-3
TGTGCCATCAGTAGGGACAGTGGGGTCCGAACTGAAGCTTTCTTT
CAISRDSGVRTEAFF
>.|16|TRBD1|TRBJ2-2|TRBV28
TGTGCCAGCAGTCTCTTGGGGACAGCGAACACCGGGGAGCTGTTTTTT
CASSLLGTANTGELFF
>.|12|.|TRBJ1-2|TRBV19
TGTGCCAGTAGGACAGGTGACTATGGCTACACCTTC
CASRTGDYGYTF
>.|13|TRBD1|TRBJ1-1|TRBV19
TGTGCCAGTAGTAGAGGGGGCAACACTGAAGCTTTCTTT
CASSRGGNTEAFF
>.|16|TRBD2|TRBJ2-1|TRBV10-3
TGTGCCATCAGTGAGCCCCTAGCGGGAGACTACAATGAGCAGTTCTTC
CAISEPLAGDYNEQFF
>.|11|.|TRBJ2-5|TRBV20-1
TGCAGTCTTGGCTTCGGGGAGACCCAGTACTTC
CSLGFGETQYF
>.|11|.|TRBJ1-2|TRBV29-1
TGCAGCGTCCTTACAGGGTATGGCTACACCTTC
CSVLTGYGYTF
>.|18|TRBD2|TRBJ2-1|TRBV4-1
TGCGCCAGCAGCCGGGGACTAGCGGGAGCATTCTCCTACAATGAGCAGTTCTTC
CASSRGLAGAFSYNEQFF
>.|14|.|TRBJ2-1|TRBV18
TGTGCCAGCTCTCCCCTAGGGGATAGTTCTGAGCAGTTCTTC
CASSPLGDSSEQFF
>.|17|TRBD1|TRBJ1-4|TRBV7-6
TGTGCCAGCAGCCGAAGACAGGGGGGGGCAACTAATGAAAAACTGTTTTTT
CASSRRQGGATNEKLFF
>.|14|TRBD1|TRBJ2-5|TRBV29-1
TGCAGCGGGACCATCGGGACAGGCCAAGAGACCCAGTACTTC
CSGTIGTGQETQYF
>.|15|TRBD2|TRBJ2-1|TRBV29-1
TGCAGCGCTAGACTAGCGGGAGGATCCTACAATGAGCAGTTCTTC
CSARLAGGSYNEQFF
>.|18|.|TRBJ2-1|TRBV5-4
TGTGCCAGCTCATCCCCGAGGGGGGGGTCCCCTACCTACAATGAGCAGTTCTTC
CASSSPRGGSPTYNEQFF
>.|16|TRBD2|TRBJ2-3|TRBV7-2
TGTGCCAGCAGCCCTACGGGGGGGCGGGATACAGATACGCAGTATTTT
CASSPTGGRDTDTQYF
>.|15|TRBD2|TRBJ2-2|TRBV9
TGTGCCAGCAGCGCCACCGGGGGGGAGGCCGGGGAGCTGTTTTTT
CASSATGGEAGELFF
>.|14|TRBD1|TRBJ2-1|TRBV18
TGTGCCAGCTCACCACTGGCAGGGGGCAATGAGCAGTTCTTC
CASSPLAGGNEQFF
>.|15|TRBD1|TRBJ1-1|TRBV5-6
TGTGTCAGCAGCCCTGGGGACAGGGAGAGCACTGAAGCTTTCTTT
CVSSPGDRESTEAFF
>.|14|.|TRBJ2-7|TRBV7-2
TGTGCCAGCAGCTTAGATGTGGGAGGTTACGAGCAGTACTTC
CASSLDVGGYEQYF
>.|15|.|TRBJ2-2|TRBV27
TGTGCCAGCGCCATCATGGGGGGATTCACCGGGGAGCTGTTTTTT
CASAIMGGFTGELFF
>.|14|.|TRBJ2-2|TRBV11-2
TGTGCCAGCCGTAAGGGGACGAACACCGGGGAGCTGTTTTTT
CASRKGTNTGELFF
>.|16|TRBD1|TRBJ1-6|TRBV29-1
TGCAGCGTTCGTTGGGGACAGCCCCTCCGCCCTTCACCCCTCCACTTT
CSVRWGQPLRPSPLHF
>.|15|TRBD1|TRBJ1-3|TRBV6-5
TGTGCCAGCAGCCTACGGGACAGCTCTGGAAACACCATATATTTT
CASSLRDSSGNTIYF
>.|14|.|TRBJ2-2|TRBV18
TGTGCCAGCTCACAACAGGAGAACACCGGGGAGCTGTTTTTT
CASSQQENTGELFF
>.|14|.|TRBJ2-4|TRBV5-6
TGTGCCAGCAGCTTGGCCGGAGGGGTAACAGAGCGGTACTTC
CASSLAGGVTERYF
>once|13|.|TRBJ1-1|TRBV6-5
TGTGCCAGCAGGCGGGGCGTAACGACTGAAGCTTTCTTT
CASRRGVTTEAFF
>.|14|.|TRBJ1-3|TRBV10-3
TGTGCCATCAACGCACTGCTAGAGGGAAACACCATATATTTT
CAINALLEGNTIYF
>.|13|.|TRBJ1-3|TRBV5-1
TGCGCCAGCAGGCTTGACTTAGGAAACACCATATATTTT
CASRLDLGNTIYF
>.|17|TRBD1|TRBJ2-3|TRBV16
TGTGCCAGCAGCCAAACAAAAGGACAGGGAACTGCAGATACGCAGTATTTT
CASSQTKGQGTADTQYF
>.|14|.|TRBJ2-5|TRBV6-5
TGTGCCAGCAGTAGAATAGGGGGGGAAGAGACCCAGTACTTC
CASSRIGGEETQYF
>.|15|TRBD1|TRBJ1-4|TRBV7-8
TGTGCCAGCAGCTTAGGTCCACAGGGGGCCCGAAAACTGTTTTTT
CASSLGPQGARKLFF
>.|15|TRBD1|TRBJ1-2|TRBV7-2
TGTGCCAGCAGCGCAACAGGGGGCCTCCTCTATGGCTACACCTTC
CASSATGGLLYGYTF